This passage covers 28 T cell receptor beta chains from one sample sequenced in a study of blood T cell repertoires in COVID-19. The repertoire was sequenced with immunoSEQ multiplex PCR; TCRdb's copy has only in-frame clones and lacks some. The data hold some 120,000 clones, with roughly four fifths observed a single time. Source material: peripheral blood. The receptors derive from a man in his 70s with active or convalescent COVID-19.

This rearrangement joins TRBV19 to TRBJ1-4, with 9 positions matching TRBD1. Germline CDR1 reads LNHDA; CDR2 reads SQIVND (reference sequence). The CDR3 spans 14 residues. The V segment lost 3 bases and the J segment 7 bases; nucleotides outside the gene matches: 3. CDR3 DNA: TGTGCCAGTAGTATGGGACAGGGTGGTGAAAAACTGTTTTTT. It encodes CASSMGQGGEKLFF.

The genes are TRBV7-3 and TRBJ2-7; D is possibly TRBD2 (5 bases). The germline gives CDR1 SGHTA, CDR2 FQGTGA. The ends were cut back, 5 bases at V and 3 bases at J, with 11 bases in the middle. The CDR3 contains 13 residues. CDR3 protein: CASSIGLGYEQYF. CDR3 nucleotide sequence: TGTGCCAGCAGCATTGGACTGGGCTACGAGCAGTACTTC. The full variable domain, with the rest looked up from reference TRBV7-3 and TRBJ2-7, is GAGVSQTPSNKVTEKGKYVELRCDPISGHTALYWYRQSLGQGPEFLIYFQGTGAADDSGLPNDRFFAVRPEGSVSTLKIQRTERGDSAVYLCASSIGLGYEQYFGPGTRLTVT.

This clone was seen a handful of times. The CDR3 reads CSVARGIEQYF. The CDR3 bases are TGCAGCGTTGCCAGGGGAATTGAGCAGTACTTC. This chain connects TRBV29-1 to TRBJ2-7; D perhaps matches TRBD1 (6 bases). The CDR3 totals 11 residues. The germline V gene has CDR1 SQVTM and CDR2 ANQGSEA. V lost 4 bases to trimming and J lost 7 bases, with 11 bases between them.

CDR3 sequence (DNA): TGTGCCAGGGGTGGGGGCCATGAGCAGTTCTTC. This sequence encodes CARGGGHEQFF. This sequence joins TRBV2 and TRBJ2-1; tentative D call: TRBD1 (6 bases). Germline loops: CDR1 SNHLY, CDR2 FYNNEI. This CDR3 is built from 11 residues. Deletions cut 9 bases from V and 8 bases from J, with 11 bases between.

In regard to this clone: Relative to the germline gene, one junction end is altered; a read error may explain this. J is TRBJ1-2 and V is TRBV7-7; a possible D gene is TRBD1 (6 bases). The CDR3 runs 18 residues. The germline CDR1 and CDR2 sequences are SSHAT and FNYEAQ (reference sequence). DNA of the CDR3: TGTGCTAGCAGCTTAGTCGTGCCAAGTGGGGACACTAACTATGGCTACACCTTC. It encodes CASSLVVPSGDTNYGYTF.

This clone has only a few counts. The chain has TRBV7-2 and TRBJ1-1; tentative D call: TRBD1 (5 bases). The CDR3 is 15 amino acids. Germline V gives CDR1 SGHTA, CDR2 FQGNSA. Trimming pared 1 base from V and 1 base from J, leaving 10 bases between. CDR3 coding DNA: TGTGCCAGCAGCTTAGTGACAGCGAAGAACACTGAAGCTTTCTTT. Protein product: CASSLVTAKNTEAFF.

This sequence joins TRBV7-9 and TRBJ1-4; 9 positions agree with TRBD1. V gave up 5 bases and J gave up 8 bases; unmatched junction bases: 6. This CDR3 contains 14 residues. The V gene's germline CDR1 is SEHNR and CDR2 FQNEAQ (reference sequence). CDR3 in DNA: TGTGCCAGCAGCCCCGGACAGGGGAGAGAAAAACTGTTTTTT. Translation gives CASSPGQGREKLFF.

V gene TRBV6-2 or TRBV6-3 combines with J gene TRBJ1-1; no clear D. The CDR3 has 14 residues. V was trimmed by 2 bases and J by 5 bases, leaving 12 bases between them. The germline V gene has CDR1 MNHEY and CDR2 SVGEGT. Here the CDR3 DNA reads TGTGCCAGCAGTTACAGGACGGGGAGGACTGAAGCTTTCTTT. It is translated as CASSYRTGRTEAFF.

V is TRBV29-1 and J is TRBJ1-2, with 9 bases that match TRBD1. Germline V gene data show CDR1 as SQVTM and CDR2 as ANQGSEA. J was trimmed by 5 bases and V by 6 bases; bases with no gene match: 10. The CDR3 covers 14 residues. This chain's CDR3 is CSVVQGAVEYGYTF. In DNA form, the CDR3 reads TGCAGCGTAGTACAGGGGGCGGTGGAGTATGGCTACACCTTC. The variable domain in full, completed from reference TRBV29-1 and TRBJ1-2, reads SAVISQKPSRDICQRGTSLTIQCQVDSQVTMMFWYRQQPGQSLTLIATANQGSEATYESGFVIDKFPISRPNLTFSTLTVSNMSPEDSSIYLCSVVQGAVEYGYTFGSGTRLTVV.

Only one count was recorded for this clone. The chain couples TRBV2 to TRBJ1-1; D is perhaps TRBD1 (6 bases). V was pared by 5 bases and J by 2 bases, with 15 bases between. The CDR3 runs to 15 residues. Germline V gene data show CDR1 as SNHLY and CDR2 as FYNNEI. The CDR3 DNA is TGTGCCAGCAGTAAAACGACAGGCAGTAACACTGAAGCTTTCTTT. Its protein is CASSKTTGSNTEAFF.

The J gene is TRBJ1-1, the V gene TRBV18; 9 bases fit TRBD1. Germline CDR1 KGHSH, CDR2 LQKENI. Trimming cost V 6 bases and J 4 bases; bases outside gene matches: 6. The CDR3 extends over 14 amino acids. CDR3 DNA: TGTGCCAGCTCGCCTATGACAGGGGGCACTGAAGCTTTCTTT. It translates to CASSPMTGGTEAFF.

CDR3 amino acids: CASSLAGGPYTGELFF. CDR3 nucleotide sequence: TGCGCCAGCAGCTTGGCGGGGGGGCCCTACACCGGGGAGCTGTTTTTT. V is TRBV5-1 and J is TRBJ2-2; 8 nucleotides line up with TRBD2. The CDR3 is 16 residues long. V lost 0 bases, J lost 3 bases, and 4 bases stayed unmatched. CDR1 is SGHRS, CDR2 YFSETQ, per germline.

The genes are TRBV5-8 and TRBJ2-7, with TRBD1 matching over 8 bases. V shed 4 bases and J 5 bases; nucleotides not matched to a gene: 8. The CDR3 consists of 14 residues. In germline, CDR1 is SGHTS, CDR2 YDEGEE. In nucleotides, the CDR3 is TGTGCCAGCAGCCCGAGGACAGGGACCAACGAGCAGTACTTC. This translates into CASSPRTGTNEQYF.

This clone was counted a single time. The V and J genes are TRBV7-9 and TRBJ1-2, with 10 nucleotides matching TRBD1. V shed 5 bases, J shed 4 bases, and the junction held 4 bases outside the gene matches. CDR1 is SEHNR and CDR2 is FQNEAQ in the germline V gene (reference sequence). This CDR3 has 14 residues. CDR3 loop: CASSEGQGIYGYTF. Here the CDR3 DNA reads TGTGCCAGCAGCGAGGGACAGGGGATCTATGGCTACACCTTC.

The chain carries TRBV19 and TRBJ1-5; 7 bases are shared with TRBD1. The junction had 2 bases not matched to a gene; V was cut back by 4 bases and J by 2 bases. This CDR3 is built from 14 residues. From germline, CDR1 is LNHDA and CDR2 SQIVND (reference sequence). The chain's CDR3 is CASSTTGGNQPQHF. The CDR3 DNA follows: TGTGCCAGTAGTACCACAGGGGGCAATCAGCCCCAGCATTTT.

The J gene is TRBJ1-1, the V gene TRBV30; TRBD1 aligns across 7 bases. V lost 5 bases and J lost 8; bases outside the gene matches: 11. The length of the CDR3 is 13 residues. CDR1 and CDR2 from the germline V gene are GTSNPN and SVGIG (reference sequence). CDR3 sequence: CAWVGQPGSEAFF. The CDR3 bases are TGTGCCTGGGTGGGACAGCCGGGGAGCGAAGCTTTCTTT.

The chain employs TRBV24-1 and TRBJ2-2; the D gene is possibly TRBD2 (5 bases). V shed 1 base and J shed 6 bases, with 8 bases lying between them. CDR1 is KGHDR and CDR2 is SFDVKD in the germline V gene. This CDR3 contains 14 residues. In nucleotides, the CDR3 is TGTGCCACCAGTGATTTTAGGGAGTCCGGGGAGCTGTTTTTT. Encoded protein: CATSDFRESGELFF.

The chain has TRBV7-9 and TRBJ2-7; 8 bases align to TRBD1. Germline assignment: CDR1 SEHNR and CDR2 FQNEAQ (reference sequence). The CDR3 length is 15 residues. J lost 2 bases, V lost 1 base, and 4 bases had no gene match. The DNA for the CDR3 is TGTGCCAGCAGCTTAGGGACAGGGCTTGCCTACGAGCAGTACTTC. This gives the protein CASSLGTGLAYEQYF.

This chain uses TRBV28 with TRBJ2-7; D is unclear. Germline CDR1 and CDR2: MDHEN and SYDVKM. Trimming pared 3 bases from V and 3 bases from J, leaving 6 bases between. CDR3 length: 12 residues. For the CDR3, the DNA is TGTGCCAGCAGTTTGTTTAACTACGAGCAGTACTTC. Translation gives CASSLFNYEQYF.

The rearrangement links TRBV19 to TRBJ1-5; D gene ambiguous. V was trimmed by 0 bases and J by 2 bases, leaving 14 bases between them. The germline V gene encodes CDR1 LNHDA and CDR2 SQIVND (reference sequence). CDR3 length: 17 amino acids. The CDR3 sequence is CASSIDVGSVGNQPQHF. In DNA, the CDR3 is TGTGCCAGTAGTATAGATGTCGGGTCGGTGGGCAATCAGCCCCAGCATTTT.

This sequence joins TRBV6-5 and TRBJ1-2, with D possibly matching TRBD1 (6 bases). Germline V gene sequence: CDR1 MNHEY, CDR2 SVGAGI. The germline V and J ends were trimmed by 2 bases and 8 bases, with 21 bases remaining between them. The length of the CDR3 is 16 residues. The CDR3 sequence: CASSYGGQSGPGGYTF. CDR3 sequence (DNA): TGTGCCAGCAGTTACGGTGGACAGTCGGGCCCCGGAGGCTACACCTTC.

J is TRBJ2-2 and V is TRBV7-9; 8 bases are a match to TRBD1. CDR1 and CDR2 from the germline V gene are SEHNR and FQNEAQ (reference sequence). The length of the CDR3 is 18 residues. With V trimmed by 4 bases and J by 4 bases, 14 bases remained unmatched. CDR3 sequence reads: CASSSWTGTGLGTGELFF. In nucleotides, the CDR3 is TGTGCCAGCAGCTCATGGACAGGGACGGGGCTCGGCACCGGGGAGCTGTTTTTT.

The CDR3 loop reads CASSLGGGDHNYGYTF. The CDR3 DNA is TGTGCCAGCAGCTTAGGCGGGGGGGACCATAACTATGGCTACACCTTC. The chain uses TRBV13 and TRBJ1-2, with D perhaps matching TRBD1 (5 bases). CDR1 and CDR2 from the germline V gene are PRHDT and FYEKMQ (reference sequence). This CDR3 has 16 residues. The V and J ends lost 0 bases and 1 base respectively, with 12 bases between them.

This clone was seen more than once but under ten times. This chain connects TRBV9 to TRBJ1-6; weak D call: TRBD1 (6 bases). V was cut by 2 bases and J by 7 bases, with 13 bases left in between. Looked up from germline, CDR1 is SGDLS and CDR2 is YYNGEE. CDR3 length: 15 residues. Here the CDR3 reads CASSVGGQLNSPLHF. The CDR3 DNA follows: TGTGCCAGCAGCGTGGGTGGACAGTTGAATTCACCCCTCCACTTT.

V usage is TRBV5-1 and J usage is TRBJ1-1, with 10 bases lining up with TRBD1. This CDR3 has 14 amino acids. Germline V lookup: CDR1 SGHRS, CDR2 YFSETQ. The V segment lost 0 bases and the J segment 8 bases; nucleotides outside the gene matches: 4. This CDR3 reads CASSLGDRGAEAFF. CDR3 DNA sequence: TGCGCCAGCAGCTTGGGGGACAGGGGAGCGGAAGCTTTCTTT.

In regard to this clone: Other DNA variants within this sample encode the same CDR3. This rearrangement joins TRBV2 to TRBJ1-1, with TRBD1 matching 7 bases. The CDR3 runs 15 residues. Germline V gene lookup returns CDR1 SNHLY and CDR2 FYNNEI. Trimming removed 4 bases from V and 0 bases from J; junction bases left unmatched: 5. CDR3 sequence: CASSGGGTLNTEAFF. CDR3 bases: TGTGCCAGCAGTGGAGGGGGCACCCTGAACACTGAAGCTTTCTTT.

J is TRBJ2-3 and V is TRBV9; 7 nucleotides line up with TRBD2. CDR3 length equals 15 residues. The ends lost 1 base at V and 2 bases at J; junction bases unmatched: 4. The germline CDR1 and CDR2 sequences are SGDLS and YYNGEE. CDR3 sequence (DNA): TGTGCCAGCAGCGTACCAGCGGGGCTCACAGATACGCAGTATTTT. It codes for CASSVPAGLTDTQYF.

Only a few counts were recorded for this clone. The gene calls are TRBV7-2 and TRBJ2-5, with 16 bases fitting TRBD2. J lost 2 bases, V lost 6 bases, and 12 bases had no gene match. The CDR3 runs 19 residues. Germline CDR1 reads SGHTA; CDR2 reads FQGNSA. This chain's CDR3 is CASSRGTSGGATGQETQYF. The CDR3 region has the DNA TGTGCCAGCAGTCGCGGGACTAGCGGGGGGGCGACGGGGCAAGAGACCCAGTACTTC.